Below are 27 T cell receptor beta chains sequenced from a single sample in a study of CD8 T cells in acute hepatitis C reinfection. TCRdb keeps only in-frame clones here, not all; method: immunoSEQ multiplex PCR. The table has about 40,000 clones, approximately 85% seen once. Time point meaning: naive CD8 control sorted from an acute-time-point sample. Sequencing input: naive CD8+ T cells from PBMCs. All receptors derive from a woman between 18 and 29 years old who spontaneously cleared hepatitis C infection.

The chain combines TRBV7-9 with TRBJ2-1; the D gene could be TRBD1 or TRBD2 (5 bases each). CDR3 length equals 14 residues. CDR1 SEHNR and CDR2 FQNEAQ come from the germline V gene (reference sequence). Trimming stripped 11 bases from V and 6 bases from J, with 20 bases between. The CDR3, as DNA: TGTGCCGGGGCACGTGAGGGATTCATCAATGAGCAGTTCTTC. This codes for CAGAREGFINEQFF.

This rearrangement joins TRBV4-1 to TRBJ1-1; D gene ambiguous. Germline-derived CDR1 and CDR2 are MGHRA and YSYEKL. The CDR3 runs 12 residues. V was clipped by 0 bases and J by 8 bases, with 7 bases between them. The CDR3 sequence is CASSQEPREAFF. The CDR3 DNA sequence: TGCGCCAGCAGCCAAGAGCCCAGGGAAGCTTTCTTT.

The chain has TRBV30 and TRBJ2-1, with TRBD2 identical over 7 bases. The germline CDR1 and CDR2 sequences are GTSNPN and SVGIG (reference sequence). The CDR3 contains 15 residues. The V and J ends lost 4 bases and 4 bases, in that order; junction bases with no gene match: 10. The CDR3: CAWKLGGGWYNEQFF. The CDR3 region has the DNA TGTGCCTGGAAACTAGGCGGGGGTTGGTACAATGAGCAGTTCTTC.

The J gene is TRBJ2-1, the V gene TRBV27, with 11 nucleotides matching TRBD2. The V gene end was trimmed by 6 bases and the J gene end by 3 bases; junction bases not matched to a gene: 7. The CDR3 runs to 16 residues. Germline assignment: CDR1 MNHEY and CDR2 SMNVEV (reference sequence). CDR3 DNA: TGTGCCAGCAGCCTCGATACTAGCGGGAGCTACAATGAGCAGTTCTTC. It codes for CASSLDTSGSYNEQFF.

This clone was seen once. CDR3 amino acids: CASSQSAGTGGEKLFF. CDR3 DNA sequence: TGCGCCAGCAGCCAATCCGCCGGGACAGGGGGTGAAAAACTGTTTTTT. This chain joins TRBV4-1 and TRBJ1-4; 11 bases match TRBD1. The V and J ends lost 2 bases and 7 bases, in that order; junction bases with no gene match: 6. From germline, CDR1 is MGHRA and CDR2 YSYEKL. This CDR3 has 16 residues.

This chain links TRBV27 with TRBJ1-1; 8 nucleotides align to TRBD1. Germline V gene data show CDR1 as MNHEY and CDR2 as SMNVEV (reference sequence). The CDR3 runs 13 residues. Trimming cost V 4 bases and J 7 bases; bases outside gene matches: 5. CDR3 in DNA: TGTGCCAGCAGTTCAGGGGGCGGTTTTGAAGCTTTCTTT. It translates to CASSSGGGFEAFF.

V usage is TRBV29-1 and J usage is TRBJ1-1; perhaps TRBD1 as D (5 bases). V was shortened by 2 bases and J by 6 bases, with 10 bases between the two germline ends. Germline V gene data show CDR1 as SQVTM and CDR2 as ANQGSEA. This CDR3 comprises 12 residues. The CDR3 bases are TGCAGCGTTGAACCGGGGACGGCTGAAGCTTTCTTT. This sequence encodes CSVEPGTAEAFF.

The chain has TRBV7-9 and TRBJ2-3; TRBD2 aligns across 12 bases. Germline V gene lookup returns CDR1 SEHNR and CDR2 FQNEAQ (reference sequence). CDR3 length: 19 residues. Trimming cost V 5 bases and J 1 base; bases outside gene matches: 13. This CDR3 reads CASSLGKLAGGWGTDTQYF. Here the CDR3 DNA reads TGTGCCAGCAGCCTCGGTAAACTAGCGGGAGGTTGGGGCACAGATACGCAGTATTTT.

This rearrangement joins TRBV13 to TRBJ2-7; D might be TRBD1 (5 bases). With 8 bases removed from V and 5 bases from J, the gap between germline ends came to 13 bases. This CDR3 region has 12 residues. Germline V gene sequence: CDR1 PRHDT, CDR2 FYEKMQ (reference sequence). This CDR3 reads CASGQRANEQYF. In DNA form, the CDR3 reads TGTGCCAGCGGACAAAGGGCGAACGAGCAGTACTTC.

V and J are TRBV4-3 and TRBJ1-1, with D uncertain. Looked up from germline, CDR1 is LGHNA and CDR2 is YSLEER. This CDR3 is built from 11 residues. With 2 bases removed from V and 8 bases from J, the gap between germline ends came to 6 bases. The DNA of the CDR3 is TGCGCCAGCAGCCAATCCGGGGAAGCTTTCTTT. Protein product: CASSQSGEAFF.

The chain is built from TRBV9 and TRBJ2-5; the D is unclear. Germline values: CDR1 SGDLS, CDR2 YYNGEE. The CDR3 loop spans 13 amino acids. V lost 0 bases, J lost 4 bases, and 7 bases lay in between. The CDR3 coding sequence is TGTGCCAGCAGCGTAGAGTGGGGAGAGACCCAGTACTTC. It encodes CASSVEWGETQYF.

The chain couples TRBV21-1 to TRBJ1-5; the tabulated D call, TRBD1, remains unverified against the DNA. TRBV21-1 has pseudogene status. The CDR3 length is 18 residues. The CDR3 bases are TGTGCCAGCAGCAAAGAAAGACAGGGGCCGGGCTCAAATCAGCCCCAGCATTTT. Translating gives CASSKERQGPGSNQPQHF.

The V call is TRBV9, the J call TRBJ2-2; 7 bases agree with TRBD2. This CDR3 contains 15 residues. Germline lookup yields CDR1 SGDLS and CDR2 YYNGEE. The J segment lost 6 bases and the V segment lost 3 bases, leaving 8 bases of the junction unmatched. The CDR3 sequence: CASSDGLVPPGELFF. The CDR3 region has the DNA TGTGCCAGCAGCGACGGACTAGTCCCGCCCGGGGAGCTGTTTTTT.

J is TRBJ1-1 and V is TRBV7-8; D may be TRBD1 (6 bases). Germline CDR1 is SGHVS and CDR2 is FQNEAQ. This CDR3 spans 12 amino acids. The germline V and J ends were trimmed by 5 bases and 10 bases, with 14 bases remaining between them. DNA for the CDR3: TGTGCCAGCAGCCAAATTACAGGGTTAGCTTTCTTT. As protein: CASSQITGLAFF. Full variable domain (remainder filled in from reference TRBV7-8 and TRBJ1-1): GAGVSQSPRYKVAKRGQDVALRCDPISGHVSLFWYQQALGQGPEFLTYFQNEAQLDKSGLPSDRFFAERPEGSVSTLKIQRTQQEDSAVYLCASSQITGLAFFGQGTRLTVV.

This clone was found a few times. This chain uses TRBV27 with TRBJ1-1; tentatively, D is TRBD1 (5 bases). V dropped 4 bases and J dropped 1 base, with 7 bases sitting between them. The CDR3 loop spans 13 amino acids. CDR1 and CDR2 from the germline V gene are MNHEY and SMNVEV (reference sequence). CDR3 amino acids: CASSSTGNTEAFF. The CDR3 DNA reads as TGTGCCAGCAGTTCTACAGGGAACACTGAAGCTTTCTTT.

The CDR3 is CASSGHSSYNEQFF. CDR3 in DNA: TGTGCCAGTAGTGGGCATAGCTCCTACAATGAGCAGTTCTTC. The rearrangement uses TRBV19 and TRBJ2-1, with D unresolved. The CDR3 contains 14 residues. The germline V gene has CDR1 LNHDA and CDR2 SQIVND (reference sequence). V was clipped by 5 bases and J by 0 bases, with 8 bases between them. The full variable domain, with the rest looked up from reference TRBV19 and TRBJ2-1, is DGGITQSPKYLFRKEGQNVTLSCEQNLNHDAMYWYRQDPGQGLRLIYYSQIVNDFQKGDIAEGYSVSREKKESFPLTVTSAQKNPTAFYLCASSGHSSYNEQFFGPGTRLTVL.

V is TRBV2 and J is TRBJ1-1; D is ambiguous. The CDR3 runs 13 residues. Trimming left V 6 bases short and J 1 base short, with 9 bases between. Germline V lookup: CDR1 SNHLY, CDR2 FYNNEI. Here the CDR3 reads CASRWDTNTEAFF. The CDR3, as DNA: TGTGCCAGCAGATGGGATACGAACACTGAAGCTTTCTTT.

The chain links TRBV9 to TRBJ2-1; 12 positions agree with TRBD2. The CDR3 covers 16 residues. V shed 2 bases, J shed 8 bases, and the junction held 8 bases outside the gene matches. Germline assignment: CDR1 SGDLS and CDR2 YYNGEE. The CDR3 is CASSVRTSGIDDEQFF. For the CDR3, the DNA is TGTGCCAGCAGCGTCCGGACTAGCGGGATCGACGATGAGCAGTTCTTC. The variable domain in full, completed from reference TRBV9 and TRBJ2-1, reads DSGVTQTPKHLITATGQRVTLRCSPRSGDLSVYWYQQSLDQGLQFLIQYYNGEERAKGNILERFSAQQFPDLHSELNLSSLELGDSALYFCASSVRTSGIDDEQFFGPGTRLTVL.

The gene calls are TRBV4-2 and TRBJ1-2, with a possible D match to TRBD1 (5 bases). In germline, CDR1 is LGHNA, CDR2 YNFKEQ. V was clipped by 0 bases and J by 4 bases, with 21 bases between them. The CDR3 extends over 18 amino acids. CDR3 sequence: CASSQDHEMQGMVYGYTF. The DNA for the CDR3 is TGTGCCAGCAGCCAAGATCATGAAATGCAGGGAATGGTCTATGGCTACACCTTC.

This clone has just one count. The rearrangement links TRBV12-5 to TRBJ2-1; TRBD2 matches at 7 bases. CDR1 is LGHNT, CDR2 FRNRAP, per germline. The CDR3 totals 17 residues. The V segment lost 0 bases and the J segment 4 bases; nucleotides outside the gene matches: 9. CDR3 DNA: TGTGCTAGTGGTTTGGTAGAATGGACTAGGATTTACAATGAGCAGTTCTTC. It is translated as CASGLVEWTRIYNEQFF. Filled out from reference TRBV12-5 and TRBJ2-1, the complete variable domain reads DARVTQTPRHKVTEMGQEVTMRCQPILGHNTVFWYRQTMMQGLELLAYFRNRAPLDDSGMPKDRFSAEMPDATLATLKIQPSEPRDSAVYFCASGLVEWTRIYNEQFFGPGTRLTVL.

This chain joins TRBV7-8 and TRBJ2-7; D possibly corresponds to TRBD1 (6 bases). This CDR3 contains 15 residues. Trimming left V 2 bases short and J 2 bases short, with 13 bases between. The germline V gene encodes CDR1 SGHVS and CDR2 FQNEAQ. The CDR3 sequence is CASSLFRGNPYEQYF. In DNA form, the CDR3 reads TGTGCCAGCAGCTTATTCAGGGGCAACCCCTACGAGCAGTACTTC.

This rearrangement joins TRBV7-9 to TRBJ2-1; 14 nucleotides line up with TRBD2. The CDR3 length is 16 residues. V lost 5 bases, J lost 9 bases, and 9 bases stayed unmatched. The germline V gene has CDR1 SEHNR and CDR2 FQNEAQ (reference sequence). In DNA form, the CDR3 reads TGTGCCAGCAGCGAGGGACTAGCGGGAGCTCTGGTTGAGCAGTTCTTC. Its protein product is CASSEGLAGALVEQFF.

This clone was recorded a few times. The rearrangement links TRBV4-1 to TRBJ1-2, with D unclear. V lost 4 bases to trimming and J lost 8 bases, with 20 bases between them. The CDR3 is 15 amino acids. Germline assignment: CDR1 MGHRA and CDR2 YSYEKL. In DNA, the CDR3 is TGCGCCAGCAGCCCGGAACAAAGCCTACACTGGGGCTACACCTTC. Translating it yields CASSPEQSLHWGYTF.

The chain joins TRBV2 to TRBJ2-5; D possibly corresponds to TRBD1 (5 bases). CDR1 SNHLY and CDR2 FYNNEI come from the germline V gene. The germline V and J ends were trimmed by 4 bases and 1 base, with 10 bases remaining between them. The CDR3 spans 14 residues. DNA of the CDR3: TGTGCCAGCAGTGGTGGGCAGGGCCAAGAGACCCAGTACTTC. This codes for CASSGGQGQETQYF.

This clone showed up just a few times. This sequence joins TRBV5-4 and TRBJ1-2, with D possibly TRBD1 on 5 matching bases. Trimming shortened V by 4 bases and J by 6 bases, and 13 bases separated the two germline ends. The CDR3 is 13 amino acids. Germline assignment: CDR1 SGHNT and CDR2 YYREEE (reference sequence). The CDR3 loop is CASSDQGIHGYTF. Written as DNA, the CDR3 is TGTGCCAGCAGCGATCAGGGAATCCATGGCTACACCTTC.

The rearrangement joins TRBV4-1 to TRBJ2-3; D is possibly TRBD2 (7 bases). Per the germline V gene, CDR1 is MGHRA and CDR2 is YSYEKL. The CDR3 extends over 19 amino acids. Trimming removed 3 bases from V and 0 bases from J, with 22 bases in between. The CDR3 loop reads CASSHRGDLQGFSTDTQYF. The CDR3 coding sequence is TGCGCCAGCAGCCACCGGGGGGACCTTCAGGGGTTTAGCACAGATACGCAGTATTTT.

The chain recombines TRBV5-1 with TRBJ2-1; D is unclear. Trimming removed 0 bases at V and 8 bases at J, with 15 bases between. Germline-derived CDR1 and CDR2 are SGHRS and YFSETQ. This CDR3 is 15 amino acids long. CDR3 amino acids: CASSLVLDTGHEQFF. CDR3 nucleotide sequence: TGCGCCAGCAGCTTGGTCCTCGACACCGGTCATGAGCAGTTCTTC.